This record concerns one T cell receptor (beta chain) sequence. Its antigen has not been determined. Per-base quality was not reported, and no clone a single base away is much larger than it. Libraries were constructed by the immunoSEQ multiplex PCR assay. The multiplex PCR relied on a mix of 60 forward primers for TCR Vbeta segments and 13 reverse primers for TCR Jbeta segments. The CDR3 region of rearranged TCR beta genes was amplified from genomic DNA by a multiplex PCR assay. The amplified TCR beta libraries were sequenced on the Illumina HiSeq System as 87-base-pair reads. Concerning the study's data processing: A later analysis counted tens of millions of unique TCR beta chains across the roughly 700 repertoires, and some 12 million of these chains were shared by at least two donors. A nearest-neighbor algorithm error-corrected the raw reads and collapsed the reads into unique sequences, merging closely related sequences to remove PCR and sequencing errors. Alignment of CDR3 sequences to IMGT reference sequences was used to assign V, D and J gene segments. Each retained sequence needed at least a six-nucleotide match to both a V gene segment and a J gene segment. Rearrangements were classified as productive when the CDR3 lacked stop codons and remained in frame with V and J, and all other rearrangements were classified as non-productive. Following IMGT convention, CDR3 was defined as the stretch from the second conserved V-encoded cysteine to the conserved J-encoded phenylalanine. In an earlier analysis of around 570 of the donors, sequences lacking an unambiguous match to a single V gene segment were excluded. In an earlier analysis of 500 to 750 of the donors, V segments were called functional above 56.7% productive rearrangements and were called segregating when the between-donor standard deviation exceeded 5%. A statistical classification framework was built to diagnose cytomegalovirus status from the catalog of TCR beta chain sequences. In a later analysis, V and J genes were assigned by comparing TCR nucleotide sequences against IMGT/GENE-DB human TR gene sequences. The TCRdist pipeline was used in a later analysis to assign CDR3 sequences and most-parsimonious VDJ recombination scenarios. In a later analysis, each TCR beta chain was defined by its CDR3 amino acid sequence together with its V-gene family, and reads without a unique V-gene family were excluded. To address suspected cross-contamination and a sequencing artifact, a later analysis removed 450 to 700 highly shared, low-generation-probability nucleotide sequences. In a later analysis, a clonal expansion index was calculated for each public chain from normalized within-repertoire ranks of inferred template counts. A later analysis computed generation probabilities with a VDJ recombination model fitted to out-of-frame rearrangements, and checked the results against IGoR. In a later analysis, hypergeometric tests were used to score TCR-TCR, TCR-HLA and TCR-CMV co-occurrence, with a repertoire-size bias correction applied to TCR pairs. False discovery rates were estimated in a later analysis by permuting HLA or CMV assignments 20 times. In a later analysis, co-occurring TCRs were grouped using DBSCAN, and TCRdist sequence similarity was added for clustering within HLA-allele-positive subsets. Repertoires with fewer than 30,000 or more than 120,000 public chains were left out of co-occurrence clustering, as were about five repertoires with anomalous nucleotide sharing. TCRdb stores this immuneACCESS table with in-frame sequences only. Part of the clones is absent; in the studies checked, under half of the shortfall reflects unresolved V genes, and no reason is known for the rest. V, J and clone size reflect that table, while D and trimming were determined from the DNA. A total of approximately 100,000 clones appear in this sample, 85% of them only once. The ten largest clones represent 7% to 8.5% of the sample.

The cohort comprised 670 or so healthy bone marrow donors. Cohort members were all nominally healthy when sampled, although unrecorded immune exposures were likely present. The donor was CMV seropositive and was included in the group of 289 seropositive cohort members. Each donor provided a peripheral blood sample, and peripheral blood mononuclear cells were used for TCR beta sequencing. Genomic DNA was extracted from the blood cell samples with the Qiagen DNeasy Blood Extraction Kit. The data were taken from a study of cytomegalovirus exposure and HLA in healthy donors (dated by TCRdb to about 2017). Notes on the research overall: An earlier analysis of more than 550 of the donors reported approximately 300 Gb of sequence data and 117 million unique TCR beta sequences obtained from around 190 million T cells. An early release covering over 500 HLA-typed donors comprised roughly 300 gigabases of sequencing data and roughly 86 million unique TCR sequences. The genetic ancestry cluster associated with self-reported Caucasian donors included roughly 84% of the 398 genotyped donors. The study aimed to test whether signatures of past pathogen exposure could be identified by cataloging public T cell receptors. The study profiled the T cell repertoires of about 720 subjects by immunosequencing and related them to cytomegalovirus serostatus. Besides the first cohort of some 670 subjects, a separate validation cohort made up of over 100 different subjects was used. To predict cytomegalovirus infection status, the study combined high-throughput TCR immunosequencing, statistical association of individual TCRs with disease status, and machine learning. A later analysis re-analyzed previously published TCR beta repertoires from 650 to 800 donors and added high-resolution HLA genotyping to study TCR occurrence patterns. The later analysis used no new phenotypic data to find candidate immune exposures, relying instead on TCR beta sequences and their occurrence across donors. An earlier analysis of about 620 of the donors applied high-throughput TCR beta sequencing to assess whether each TCR beta V gene segment acted as functional or pseudogenic. Alongside the repertoire data, information on donor age, sex, ethnicity and CMV serostatus was compiled. Genome-wide SNP genotypes for about three fifths of the 666 donors were used in a later genetic analysis, which treated that subset as a discovery cohort. Every discovery cohort repertoire had been produced on one sequencing platform. Both class I and class II loci were covered by HLA typing, at four-digit resolution. Typing coverage differed by locus: A, B, C, DRB1 and DQB1 were typed in about 620-640 donors, DQA1 in 500 to 550, DPA1 in around 580, and DPB1 in 450 to 490. Several DR-DQ haplotypes were treated as single units for association and clustering because of strong linkage in the cohort. Among roughly 400 genotyped donors of the cohort, an average of about 220,000 unique TCR beta nucleotide sequences was sequenced per donor, of which 15% to 20% were non-productive. General findings and caveats noted by the study authors: The classifier was reported to diagnose cytomegalovirus status with high specificity and sensitivity in both the original cohort and the validation cohort. The study listed 150 to 200 TCR beta chains as associated with cytomegalovirus. Only TCR beta chains were sequenced in this cohort, and the absence of alpha or paired-chain data limited detectable features. While some public TCRs were present in many individuals, most TCR sequences turned up only very rarely across donors. Linkage disequilibrium might explain the correlated functional status among segregating V segments, but an unknown experimental factor could not be ruled out. In a later genetic analysis, fewer N-insertions in productive TCRs were reported among donors in an Asian-associated ancestry cluster than the approximately 710-donor mean. The authors suggested that the approach could potentially be extended to other disease states and immunological phenotypes. A group of highly shared sequence variants was considered likely to be a technical artifact of the sequencing pipeline. Because some donors lacked HLA typing at each locus, the association tests relied only on the typed subset. In a later analysis, HLA-associated TCR beta chains were found to be more clonally expanded and to have lower generation probabilities than equally common non-associated chains. V-gene and J-gene trimming of TCR beta chains was associated with a missense DCLRE1C variant in a later genetic analysis, and the association was replicated in an independent cohort. Because the 87-base-pair reads could not distinguish some IMGT-functional V segments, including TRBV6-2 and TRBV6-3, those segments were excluded. In vitro tests confirmed that a few of the cytomegalovirus-associated TCR beta chains recognize cytomegalovirus antigens. Specific HLA alleles were associated with 15,000 to 20,000 TCR beta sequences at a false discovery rate of 0.05 in a later analysis. Several of the top co-occurrence clusters appeared to be linked to parvovirus B19, influenza, CMV and Epstein-Barr virus, according to a later analysis. Broadly in line with IMGT annotations, most TCR beta V segments showed up in productive rearrangements about 90% or about 30% of the time in an earlier analysis of some 590 of the donors. Immune exposure information for the cohort was limited to CMV serostatus. Most CMV-associated TCR beta chains appeared to be HLA-restricted in a later analysis, and the HLA associations seemed to be driven largely by CMV exposure. When HLA alleles, especially DR and DQ, strongly co-occurred, TCR associations were difficult to assign to individual alleles. A further reported finding was that TCR beta sequences accurately predicted the HLA-A and HLA-B alleles for most subjects in the first cohort. Presence/absence analyses assumed roughly uniform sequencing depth across donors, an assumption that may not hold. Because counts were too low, some 16 rarely observed V segments, including chromosome 9 orphons, were excluded from the earlier analysis of fewer than 650 of the donors. A later analysis found that TCR association rates varied across HLA loci, with DRB1 alleles showing the most associated TCRs and HLA-C alleles the fewest.

Its CDR3 holds 11 amino acids, cysteine through phenylalanine. Kept here is only the CDR3 DNA, which spans 33 bases and is read in frame from base 1. V trim: 4 bases; J trim: 9 bases; unmatched bases: 3. For CDR1 and CDR2, the germline V gene (reference sequence) lists SGHKS and YYEKEE. The chain was built from TRBV5-5 and TRBJ2-7, with 8 middle bases fitting TRBD2. The origin of this receptor is a man aged 35-49 years in good health and CMV-seropositive. The sequenced material came from PBMCs. Here is the DNA: TGTGCCAGCAGCCGGGAGGGCGCGCAGTACTTC. Its protein is CASSREGAQYF.